The 6 T cell receptor beta chains given below trace back to one sample, sequenced in a study of T cells in Graves' hyperthyroidism and ophthalmopathy. What was amplified from RNA transcripts were TCR beta CDR3 regions. Carried out on the TCR CDR3, a first-round RT-PCR used the HTBI primer set. TCRdb reprocessed the multiplex PCR reads via MiXCR and lists one record per CDR3 protein. This table has 80,000 to 100,000 distinct CDR3 sequences, approximately 42% appearing once. Sequenced sample: peripheral blood or thyroid tissue (not recorded which). The receptor source for this set is a woman between 25 and 40 years old with Graves' hyperthyroidism.

Note on this clonotype: A much larger clone lies one base from this, so it may be a read error. This CDR3 is missing its conserved last phenylalanine or tryptophan, likely due to a read error. V and J are TRBV12-3 or TRBV12-4 and TRBJ1-1; D gene uncertain. The CDR3 covers 15 residues. Trimming shortened V by 3 bases and J by 0 bases, and 11 bases separated the two germline ends. The CDR3, as DNA: TGTGCCAGCAGTTTCGGCCCTTTAATGAACACTGAAGCTTTCTCT. This translates into CASSFGPLMNTEAFS.

The V call is TRBV7-2, the J call TRBJ1-6; D unresolved. The CDR3 has 14 residues. V was trimmed by 3 bases and J by 11 bases, leaving 14 bases between them. CDR1 and CDR2 from the germline V gene are SGHTA and FQGNSA. CDR3 coding DNA: TGTGCCAGCAGCTTGATCCTGGGAGGGCCACCCCTCCACTTT. Translation gives CASSLILGGPPLHF.

A word on this clonotype: This may stem from a read error, because a much larger clone lies one nucleotide away. V gene TRBV30 combines with J gene TRBJ1-1; no reliable D call. This CDR3 has 12 amino acids. The germline gives CDR1 GTSNPN, CDR2 SVGIG (reference sequence). The CDR3 region has the DNA TGTGCCTGGGGAGACACGATCACTGGAGCTTTCTTT. The encoded protein is CAWGDTITGAFF.

V usage is TRBV5-5 and J usage is TRBJ2-5, with D tentatively TRBD2 (6 bases). The CDR3 contains 15 residues. The V end was cut by 4 bases, the J end by 9 bases, with 22 bases between. The V gene's germline CDR1 is SGHKS and CDR2 YYEKEE (reference sequence). The CDR3 coding sequence is TGTGCCAGCAGCCTGGGGGGTGCAGGACTAAGAGCCCAGTACTTC. It is translated as CASSLGGAGLRAQYF.

This clonotype has at least ten counts. The V call is TRBV4-1, the J call TRBJ2-7; D is perhaps TRBD2 (5 bases). V lost 5 bases to trimming and J lost 2 bases, with 10 bases between them. The germline V gene encodes CDR1 MGHRA and CDR2 YSYEKL. The CDR3 runs 13 residues. The CDR3 region is CASSAPGTYEQYF. CDR3 sequence (DNA): TGCGCCAGCAGCGCCCCGGGAACCTACGAGCAGTACTTC.

At least ten counts were recorded for this clonotype. The chain joins TRBV12-3 or TRBV12-4 to TRBJ1-4, with D uncertain. V lost 2 bases and J 2 bases, leaving 9 bases between the germline ends. The CDR3 length is 15 residues. The CDR3 here is CASSLFLRTNEKLFF. CDR3 nucleotides: TGTGCCAGCAGTTTATTTCTGCGGACTAATGAAAAACTGTTTTTT.